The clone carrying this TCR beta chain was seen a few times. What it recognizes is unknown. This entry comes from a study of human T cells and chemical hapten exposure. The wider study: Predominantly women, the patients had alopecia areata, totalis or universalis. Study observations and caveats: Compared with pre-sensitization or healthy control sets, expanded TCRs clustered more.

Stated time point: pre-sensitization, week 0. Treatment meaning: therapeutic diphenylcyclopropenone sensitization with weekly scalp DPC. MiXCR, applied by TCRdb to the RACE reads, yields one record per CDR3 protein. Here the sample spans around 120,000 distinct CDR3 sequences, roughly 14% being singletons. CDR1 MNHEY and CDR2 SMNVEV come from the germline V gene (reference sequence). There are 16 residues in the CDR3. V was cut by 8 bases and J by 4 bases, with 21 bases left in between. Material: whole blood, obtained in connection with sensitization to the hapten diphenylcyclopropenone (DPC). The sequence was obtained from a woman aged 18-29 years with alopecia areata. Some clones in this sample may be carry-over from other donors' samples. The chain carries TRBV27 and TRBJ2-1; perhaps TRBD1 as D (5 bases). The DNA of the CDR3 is TGTGCCAGCGGATCATTGGGGCTAGACGTATACAATGAGCAGTTCTTC. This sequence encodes CASGSLGLDVYNEQFF.